This T cell receptor beta chain was obtained from a study of shared clonotypes between healthy human individuals. In germline, CDR1 is SGHNT, CDR2 YYREEE (reference sequence). This CDR3 spans 15 amino acids. Trimming took off 6 bases at V and 1 base at J, with 17 bases between the two ends. Once extracted for a subset, genomic DNA was divided evenly among several immunoSEQ plates. Assay: immunoSEQ multiplex PCR; the TCRdb copy retains only in-frame clones and omits some. Here the sample spans around 2.5 million clones, roughly 93% being singletons. The receptor comes from a man aged 18 to 35 in good health. Some clones in this sample may be carry-over from other donors' samples. Sample: naive CD4+ T cells from PBMCs. Regarding subset: CD45RA+ positively selected. V gene TRBV5-4 combines with J gene TRBJ2-7, with D possibly being TRBD2 (5 bases). The CDR3 region is CASNPHSRDSYEQYF. CDR3 coding DNA: TGTGCCAGCAACCCCCATTCACGGGATTCCTACGAGCAGTACTTC.